The sequence of this T cell receptor beta chain was determined in a study of cytomegalovirus exposure and HLA in healthy donors. Study information: One earlier analysis, a look at 180 million or so T cells, found roughly 120 million unique TCR beta sequences.

Regarding this clone: Its matching antigen is unknown.

Study results and caveats: In a later analysis, across HLA loci, associated TCR counts were highest for DRB1, lowest for HLA-C. In an earlier analysis, most TCR beta V segments were productive about 87% or about 30% of the time.

Primers: 60 Vbeta forward and 13 Jbeta reverse. TCRdb's copy holds only in-frame clones and misses some; the assay was immunoSEQ multiplex PCR. The profile shows about 130,000 clones, about 70% of them singletons. Sequencing was performed on PBMCs. The receptor's source is a woman between 40 and 55 years old in good health and CMV-seronegative.

The CDR3 loop reads CASSRGGDTEAFF. The CDR3 coding sequence is TGCGCCAGCAGCCGGGGGGGGGACACTGAAGCTTTCTTT. The chain couples TRBV5-1 to TRBJ1-1; D is perhaps TRBD1 (5 bases). Trimming stripped 4 bases from V and 3 bases from J, with 10 bases between. This CDR3 is 13 amino acids long. Germline CDR1 reads SGHRS; CDR2 reads YFSETQ. The full variable domain, its missing parts supplied by reference TRBV5-1 and TRBJ1-1, is KAGVTQTPRYLIKTRGQQVTLSCSPISGHRSVSWYQQTPGQGLQFLFEYFSETQRNKGNFPGRFSGRQFSNSRSEMNVSTLELGDSALYLCASSRGGDTEAFFGQGTRLTVV.